Presented here are 4 T cell receptor beta chains from one specimen sequenced in a study of blood T cells in healthy people across ages. The second PCR ran about 6 to 11 cycles with a sample-barcoded 5' primer and J-beta primers. TCRdb re-called the 5' RACE reads through MiXCR, storing one row per CDR3 protein. There are 700,000 to 900,000 distinct CDR3 sequences in the sample; roughly 50% occur only once, and about two fifths lies in the top ten. Sequenced sample: blood. Source of these receptors: an older man in good health.

The V gene is TRBV20-1, the J gene TRBJ2-3, with D unclear. CDR1 and CDR2 (germline): DFQATT, SNEGSKA (reference sequence). The ends were cut back, 0 bases at V and 0 bases at J, with 10 bases in the middle. This CDR3 contains 15 residues. CDR3 region: CSAREQIFSTDTQYF. The DNA for the CDR3 is TGCAGTGCTAGAGAACAAATTTTTAGCACAGATACGCAGTATTTT.

This clonotype was seen more than once but under ten times. V usage is TRBV18 and J usage is TRBJ1-1; TRBD1 might be the D (6 bases). With 3 bases removed from V and 4 bases from J, the gap between germline ends came to 9 bases. The CDR3 extends over 13 amino acids. The germline CDR1 and CDR2 sequences are KGHSH and LQKENI. The DNA of the CDR3 is TGTGCCAGCTCACCGTCCAGGGGCACTGAAGCTTTCTTT. Residues: CASSPSRGTEAFF.

For this clonotype: Since a much larger clone is just one base distant, this may be a read error. The rearrangement uses TRBV28 and TRBJ2-2; D is unclear. The CDR3 length is 13 residues. Trimming removed 5 bases at V and 6 bases at J, with 10 bases between. Germline V gene lookup returns CDR1 MDHEN and CDR2 SYDVKM. CDR3 sequence: CASSVGTPGELFF. In DNA, the CDR3 is TGTGCCAGCAGTGTCGGCACGCCCGGGGAGCTGTTTTTT.

This clonotype occurred many times. V is TRBV7-3 and J is TRBJ2-1; 8 nucleotides agree with TRBD2. Trimming cost V 4 bases and J 15 bases; bases outside gene matches: 8. CDR3 length equals 12 residues. Looked up from germline, CDR1 is SGHTA and CDR2 is FQGTGA. The CDR3 reads CASSSGTSGPFF. DNA of the CDR3: TGTGCCAGCAGCTCCGGGACTAGTGGTCCGTTCTTC. The whole variable domain, filled in from reference TRBV7-3 and TRBJ2-1, reads GAGVSQTPSNKVTEKGKYVELRCDPISGHTALYWYRQSLGQGPEFLIYFQGTGAADDSGLPNDRFFAVRPEGSVSTLKIQRTERGDSAVYLCASSSGTSGPFFGPGTRLTVL.